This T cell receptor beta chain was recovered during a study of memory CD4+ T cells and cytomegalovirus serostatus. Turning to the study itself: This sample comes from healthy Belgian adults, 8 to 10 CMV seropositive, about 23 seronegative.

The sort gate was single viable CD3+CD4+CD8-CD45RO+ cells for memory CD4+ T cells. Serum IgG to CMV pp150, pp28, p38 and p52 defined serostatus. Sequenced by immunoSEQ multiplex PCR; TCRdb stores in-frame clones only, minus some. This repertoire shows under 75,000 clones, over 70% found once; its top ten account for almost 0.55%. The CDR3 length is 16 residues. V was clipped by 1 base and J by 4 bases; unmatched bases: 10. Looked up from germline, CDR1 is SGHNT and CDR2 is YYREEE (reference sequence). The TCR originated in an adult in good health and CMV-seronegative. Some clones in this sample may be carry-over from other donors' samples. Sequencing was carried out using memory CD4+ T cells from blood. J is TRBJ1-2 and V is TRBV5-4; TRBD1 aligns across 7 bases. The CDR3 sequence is CASSLIRQGGSYGYTF. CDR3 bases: TGTGCCAGCAGCTTGATCCGACAGGGTGGGTCCTATGGCTACACCTTC.